The 21 T cell receptor beta chains below were found in one sample sequenced in a study. TCRdb processed the RT-PCR reads anew with MiXCR; each CDR3 protein has one entry. This sample has approximately 720,000 distinct CDR3 sequences; approximately 15% occur once, and the top ten carry 3% to 4.5%. The sequenced sample was memory CD4+ T cells from blood. These receptors all come from a female donor in good health, serving as a healthy control.

In its sample, this clonotype was seen a few times. The chain combines TRBV5-8 with TRBJ2-6, with 7 bases that match TRBD1. V shed 4 bases and J 0 bases; nucleotides not matched to a gene: 4. Germline V gene data show CDR1 as SGHTS and CDR2 as YDEGEE. The CDR3 loop spans 16 amino acids. CDR3 nucleotide sequence: TGTGCCAGCAGCAAGGGACAGAGCTCTGGGGCCAACGTCCTGACTTTC. Residues: CASSKGQSSGANVLTF.

The V gene is TRBV18, the J gene TRBJ2-1, with 8 bases lining up with TRBD1. V lost 5 bases, J lost 4 bases, and 4 bases stayed unmatched. The CDR3 covers 14 residues. Germline V gene sequence: CDR1 KGHSH, CDR2 LQKENI. The CDR3 reads CASSGDRSYNEQFF. Here the CDR3 DNA reads TGTGCCAGCTCAGGGGACAGGTCTTACAATGAGCAGTTCTTC.

This clonotype was picked up many times. This chain connects TRBV5-1 to TRBJ2-5; D is ambiguous. This CDR3 is 14 amino acids long. The ends were cut back, 0 bases at V and 3 bases at J, with 9 bases in the middle. Germline V gene lookup returns CDR1 SGHRS and CDR2 YFSETQ. CDR3 residues: CASSLVPGKETQYF. In DNA form, the CDR3 reads TGCGCCAGCAGCTTGGTACCAGGAAAAGAGACCCAGTACTTC.

This clonotype was seen just once. A much larger clone differs by one base, so this may be a read error. The rearrangement links TRBV12-3 or TRBV12-4 to TRBJ2-3, with D perhaps matching TRBD1 or TRBD2 (5 bases each). CDR3 length equals 14 residues. The CDR3 region is CDSSSGHGTDTQYF. CDR3 DNA: TGTGACAGCAGTTCGGGGCATGGCACAGATACGCAGTATTTT.

This clonotype was counted at least ten times. This sequence joins TRBV12-3 or TRBV12-4 and TRBJ1-4, with unresolved D. The CDR3 is made up of 16 amino acids. The V gene lost 2 bases and the J gene lost 5 bases, with 15 bases spanning the gap. The CDR3: CASSLSVGRSNEKLFF. The CDR3 coding sequence is TGTGCCAGCAGTTTATCGGTCGGACGGTCGAATGAAAAACTGTTTTTT.

The V call is TRBV4-3, the J call TRBJ1-2; 8 nucleotides line up with TRBD1. Germline V gene lookup returns CDR1 LGHNA and CDR2 YSLEER. The CDR3 is 14 residues long. V was clipped by 3 bases and J by 7 bases; unmatched bases: 7. CDR3 protein: CASSQIQGEGGYTF. CDR3 nucleotide sequence: TGCGCCAGCAGCCAGATACAGGGGGAGGGTGGCTACACCTTC.

This clonotype has a handful of counts. The genes are TRBV7-3 and TRBJ2-2; 9 bases match TRBD1. The length of the CDR3 is 15 residues. Germline lookup yields CDR1 SGHTA and CDR2 FQGTGA. J gave up 4 bases and V 3 bases, and 3 bases lay outside the gene matches. Here the CDR3 reads CASSLTGGSTGELFF. The CDR3 DNA follows: TGTGCCAGCAGCTTGACAGGGGGTAGCACCGGGGAGCTGTTTTTT. Complete variable domain (other parts from reference TRBV7-3 and TRBJ2-2): GAGVSQTPSNKVTEKGKYVELRCDPISGHTALYWYRQSLGQGPEFLIYFQGTGAADDSGLPNDRFFAVRPEGSVSTLKIQRTERGDSAVYLCASSLTGGSTGELFFGEGSRLTVL.

Only a few counts were recorded for this clonotype. J is TRBJ1-3 and V is TRBV7-2; D possibly corresponds to TRBD1 (5 bases). The V gene's germline CDR1 is SGHTA and CDR2 FQGNSA. The CDR3 has 13 residues. V lost 4 bases and J 3 bases, leaving 7 bases between the germline ends. CDR3 amino acids: CASSSGFGNTIYF. The CDR3 DNA is TGTGCCAGCAGCTCAGGGTTTGGAAACACCATATATTTT.

The DNA of the CDR3 is TGTGCCAGCAGCTTAGCCCACTCTAGCGAACAGTTCTTC. Its translation is CASSLAHSSEQFF. This chain links TRBV7-7 with TRBJ2-1; tentatively, D is TRBD2 (6 bases). Trimming cost V 0 bases and J 13 bases, with 13 bases left between them. Germline lookup yields CDR1 SSHAT and CDR2 FNYEAQ (reference sequence). The CDR3 extends over 13 amino acids.

The rearrangement uses TRBV12-3 or TRBV12-4 and TRBJ1-6, with 7 bases matching TRBD1. The length of the CDR3 is 17 residues. V gave up 0 bases and J gave up 0 bases; unmatched junction bases: 2. The CDR3 reads CASSLATGSSYNSPLHF. CDR3 nucleotide sequence: TGTGCCAGCAGTTTAGCGACAGGGAGCTCCTATAATTCACCCCTCCACTTT.

The table lists this clonotype with many counts. V and J are TRBV20-1 and TRBJ2-2, with D hard to call. CDR1 is DFQATT, CDR2 SNEGSKA, per germline (reference sequence). The CDR3 has 15 amino acids. Trimming shortened V by 5 bases and J by 3 bases, and 16 bases separated the two germline ends. In nucleotides, the CDR3 is TGCAGTGCTTTGGGTCGCAATTTTTACACCGGGGAGCTGTTTTTT. Protein product: CSALGRNFYTGELFF.

V is TRBV5-1 and J is TRBJ1-2; maybe TRBD1 (5 bases). The ends were cut back, 4 bases at V and 1 base at J, with 14 bases in the middle. The length of the CDR3 is 15 residues. Germline V gene data show CDR1 as SGHRS and CDR2 as YFSETQ. The CDR3 is CASSAAGFDNYGYTF. Here the CDR3 DNA reads TGCGCCAGCAGCGCCGCAGGGTTCGATAACTATGGCTACACCTTC. The complete variable domain, with remaining parts taken from reference TRBV5-1 and TRBJ1-2, reads KAGVTQTPRYLIKTRGQQVTLSCSPISGHRSVSWYQQTPGQGLQFLFEYFSETQRNKGNFPGRFSGRQFSNSRSEMNVSTLELGDSALYLCASSAAGFDNYGYTFGSGTRLTVV.

The table lists this clonotype with a few counts. The J gene is TRBJ2-1, the V gene TRBV3-1; possibly TRBD1 or TRBD2 for D (7 bases each). There are 15 residues in the CDR3. V was shortened by 6 bases and J by 6 bases, with 18 bases between the two germline ends. CDR1 and CDR2 from the germline V gene are LGHDT and YNNKEL (reference sequence). CDR3 coding DNA: TGTGCCAGCAGTCGCGAGGGGGCGGGAGCCAATGAGCAGTTCTTC. Translating gives CASSREGAGANEQFF.

The chain is built from TRBV5-1 and TRBJ2-1; 9 bases map to TRBD1. The germline V gene has CDR1 SGHRS and CDR2 YFSETQ. The V segment lost 4 bases and the J segment 10 bases; nucleotides outside the gene matches: 6. The CDR3 is 13 residues long. The CDR3 nucleotides are TGCGCCAGCAGCCCCGGGGGACAGGGAGAGCAGTTCTTC. It codes for CASSPGGQGEQFF.

The DNA for the CDR3 is TGCAGTGCCAGCAGCCGGGACAGCTATAATTCACCCCTCCACTTT. This translates into CSASSRDSYNSPLHF. J is TRBJ1-6 and V is TRBV20-1; 7 bases are shared with TRBD1. Looked up from germline, CDR1 is DFQATT and CDR2 is SNEGSKA (reference sequence). V lost 6 bases, J lost 3 bases, and 8 bases stayed unmatched. The CDR3 consists of 15 residues.

The J gene is TRBJ2-1, the V gene TRBV27; the D gene is possibly TRBD1 (6 bases). Trimming removed 2 bases from V and 7 bases from J, with 12 bases in between. The CDR3 covers 14 residues. The V gene's germline CDR1 is MNHEY and CDR2 SMNVEV (reference sequence). The CDR3 nucleotides are TGTGCCAGCAGTTTAACTGGGGGACATAATGAGCAGTTCTTC. Amino acids: CASSLTGGHNEQFF.

This clonotype was seen ten or more times. The V call is TRBV5-5, the J call TRBJ1-2, with D possibly TRBD1 on 5 matching bases. This CDR3 comprises 14 residues. Trimming removed 1 base at V and 6 bases at J, with 13 bases between. Germline V CDR1 and CDR2: SGHKS, YYEKEE (reference sequence). This CDR3 is CASSLRQGSDGYTF. The CDR3 DNA is TGTGCCAGCAGCTTGAGGCAGGGATCGGATGGCTACACCTTC.

This sequence joins TRBV10-3 and TRBJ2-3; 8 positions match TRBD2. The CDR3 loop spans 14 amino acids. The germline V gene encodes CDR1 ENHRY and CDR2 SYGVKD. The V gene end was trimmed by 6 bases and the J gene end by 7 bases; junction bases not matched to a gene: 9. As DNA, the CDR3 is TGTGCCATCAGGACCGGGACTAGTCTTCATACGCAGTATTTT. Translated: CAIRTGTSLHTQYF.

This clonotype has only a few counts. The V and J genes are TRBV10-3 and TRBJ1-1; D uncertain. CDR3 length: 17 residues. V lost 0 bases and J 0 bases, leaving 14 bases between the germline ends. Germline V gene lookup returns CDR1 ENHRY and CDR2 SYGVKD. The CDR3 reads CAISESTRRAMNTEAFF. CDR3 coding DNA: TGTGCCATCAGTGAGTCGACCAGGCGGGCTATGAACACTGAAGCTTTCTTT.

This chain links TRBV7-2 with TRBJ2-5; D possibly corresponds to TRBD2 (6 bases). V was trimmed by 5 bases and J by 5 bases, leaving 15 bases between them. This CDR3 is built from 14 residues. The germline V gene has CDR1 SGHTA and CDR2 FQGNSA. The CDR3 reads CASSRDGGWETQYF. Here the CDR3 DNA reads TGTGCCAGCAGCCGGGACGGAGGGTGGGAGACCCAGTACTTC. The variable domain in full, with the rest retrieved from reference TRBV7-2 and TRBJ2-5, is GAGVSQSPSNKVTEKGKDVELRCDPISGHTALYWYRQSLGQGLEFLIYFQGNSAPDKSGLPSDRFSAERTGGSVSTLTIQRTQQEDSAVYLCASSRDGGWETQYFGPGTRLLVL.

CDR3 sequence reads: CSARDISGFYSYNEQFF. The DNA for the CDR3 is TGCAGTGCTAGAGATATAAGTGGGTTCTACTCCTACAATGAGCAGTTCTTC. The chain uses TRBV20-1 and TRBJ2-1, with D hard to call. V lost 0 bases, J lost 0 bases, and 15 bases lay in between. Germline lookup yields CDR1 DFQATT and CDR2 SNEGSKA (reference sequence). This CDR3 comprises 17 residues.